The present T cell receptor beta chain was sequenced within a study of T cell responses to AZD1222 COVID-19 vaccine. Overall study results and limits: None of the repertoires were sampled until the peak T cell response had passed. A mostly white British donor set with more females was recruited, and clonal diversity was possibly underestimated. Unmutated variant regions are reportedly the target of nearly half of TCRs that are spike-specific.

Profiled with immunoSEQ multiplex PCR; TCRdb holds only in-frame clones, not every one. In the table there are approximately 200,000 clones, about 94% of which are singletons. The germline V gene encodes CDR1 SGDLS and CDR2 YYNGEE. V lost 4 bases to trimming and J lost 1 base; unmatched junction nucleotides: 4. CDR3 length: 15 amino acids. For this clone: Its antigen is not identified.

This receptor was taken from an adult in good health. The sequences come from peripheral blood, collected on day 0 of AZD1222 vaccination. V and J are TRBV9 and TRBJ2-2; 7 positions match TRBD1. CDR3 nucleotide sequence: TGTGCCAGCAGCTACCAGGGGGTGAACACCGGGGAGCTGTTTTTT. It translates to CASSYQGVNTGELFF.